The 14 T cell receptor beta chains below come from one sample, sequenced in a study of technical replicates of blood from several donors (TCRdb year 2017). Libraries came from the immunoSEQ multiplex PCR assay. TCRdb obtained this table from immuneACCESS and retained in-frame rearrangements with V and J assigned. These tables miss some clones; where compared with another copy, unresolved V genes account for less than half of the shortfall, and the remainder is unexplained. Here the sample has tens of thousands of clones; approximately 95% occur a single time. The ten largest account for under 0.3% of the sample. The sample comprised T cells isolated from PBMCs. These receptor sequences come from a human donor in good health.

V usage is TRBV28 and J usage is TRBJ1-2; D possibly corresponds to TRBD1 (6 bases). This CDR3 has 15 residues. The germline V and J ends were trimmed by 6 bases and 8 bases, with 22 bases remaining between them. Looked up from germline, CDR1 is MDHEN and CDR2 is SYDVKM. The CDR3 loop is CASRTPQGLINGYTF. For the CDR3, the DNA is TGTGCCAGCAGAACCCCACAGGGTTTGATTAACGGCTACACCTTC.

The gene calls are TRBV2 and TRBJ2-1, with 16 bases that match TRBD2. The V segment lost 5 bases and the J segment 2 bases; nucleotides outside the gene matches: 3. Germline V gene data show CDR1 as SNHLY and CDR2 as FYNNEI. This CDR3 spans 17 amino acids. The CDR3 loop reads CASSTGTSGRAYNEQFF. The CDR3 DNA is TGTGCCAGCAGTACCGGGACTAGCGGGAGGGCCTACAATGAGCAGTTCTTC.

The chain recombines TRBV5-5 with TRBJ2-7, with 8 nucleotides matching TRBD1. The V gene's germline CDR1 is SGHKS and CDR2 YYEKEE (reference sequence). The junction had 4 bases not matched to a gene; V was cut back by 0 bases and J by 2 bases. CDR3 size: 15 residues. Here the CDR3 reads CASSLAQDRAYEQYF. DNA of the CDR3: TGTGCCAGCAGCTTGGCACAGGACAGGGCCTACGAGCAGTACTTC. Looking up the rest from reference TRBV5-5 and TRBJ2-7 gives the full variable domain: DAGVTQSPTHLIKTRGQQVTLRCSPISGHKSVSWYQQVLGQGPQFIFQYYEKEERGRGNFPDRFSARQFPNYSSELNVNALLLGDSALYLCASSLAQDRAYEQYFGPGTRLTVT.

J is TRBJ2-7 and V is TRBV6-1; D is unclear. The CDR3 covers 15 residues. V lost 2 bases and J 1 base, leaving 12 bases between the germline ends. The germline gives CDR1 MNHNS, CDR2 SASEGT. CDR3 nucleotide sequence: TGTGCCAGCAGTGAAATGGCAGCGACGTCCTACGAGCAGTACTTC. This codes for CASSEMAATSYEQYF.

The rearrangement uses TRBV7-9 and TRBJ1-2; D perhaps matches TRBD1 (5 bases). From germline, CDR1 is SEHNR and CDR2 FQNEAQ (reference sequence). CDR3 length: 13 amino acids. The germline V and J ends were trimmed by 6 bases and 5 bases, with 13 bases remaining between them. CDR3 sequence: CASSRDGQYGYTF. DNA for the CDR3: TGTGCCAGCAGTCGTGACGGACAATATGGCTACACCTTC.

This clone was recorded only once. The chain couples TRBV7-9 to TRBJ2-3; 7 nucleotides align to TRBD1. The CDR3 consists of 16 residues. The germline gives CDR1 SEHNR, CDR2 FQNEAQ (reference sequence). Trimming removed 2 bases from V and 0 bases from J; junction bases left unmatched: 5. The CDR3 sequence is CASSLPDRSSTDTQYF. CDR3 bases: TGTGCCAGCAGCTTACCGGACAGGTCTAGCACAGATACGCAGTATTTT.

This sequence joins TRBV28 and TRBJ1-1; D uncertain. The germline gives CDR1 MDHEN, CDR2 SYDVKM. The V and J ends lost 8 bases and 3 bases respectively, with 7 bases between them. There are 11 residues in the CDR3. Here the CDR3 DNA reads TGTGCCAGCCACGGGGACACTGAAGCTTTCTTT. Amino acids: CASHGDTEAFF.

The chain combines TRBV27 with TRBJ1-4, with a tentative D call TRBD1 (6 bases). CDR1 and CDR2 (germline): MNHEY, SMNVEV (reference sequence). The CDR3 has 13 amino acids. Trimming left V 8 bases short and J 6 bases short, with 13 bases between. CDR3 sequence: CASGQLDYEKLFF. The CDR3 DNA reads TGTGCCAGCGGACAGCTTGACTATGAAAAACTGTTTTTT.

The V and J genes are TRBV27 and TRBJ2-1; 12 nucleotides match TRBD2. The CDR3 is 15 residues long. Trimming at V came to 7 bases and at J to 8 bases, leaving 9 bases not matched to a gene. The V gene's germline CDR1 is MNHEY and CDR2 SMNVEV (reference sequence). The DNA for the CDR3 is TGTGCCAGCAAAAAACTAGCGGGAGGAGTCCATGAGCAGTTCTTC. Translation: CASKKLAGGVHEQFF.

This clone showed up just once. The chain carries TRBV29-1 and TRBJ1-6; 11 bases agree with TRBD1. Trimming took 7 bases from V and 14 from J; bases not matched to a gene: 13. This CDR3 comprises 14 residues. CDR1 is SQVTM, CDR2 ANQGSEA, per germline. CDR3 protein: CSAALGQGAGTLHF. In nucleotides, the CDR3 is TGCAGCGCCGCTCTAGGACAGGGGGCCGGCACCCTCCACTTT.

The V and J genes are TRBV6-1 and TRBJ2-3, with D maybe TRBD1 (6 bases). V was clipped by 4 bases and J by 2 bases, with 13 bases between them. This CDR3 has 15 residues. Germline CDR1 MNHNS, CDR2 SASEGT. In DNA form, the CDR3 reads TGTGCCAGCAGTGGCCGGACAGTCTTCACAGATACGCAGTATTTT. It translates to CASSGRTVFTDTQYF.

The sample holds one count of this clone. The chain recombines TRBV11-3 with TRBJ2-3, with D possibly being TRBD2 (5 bases). Per the germline V gene, CDR1 is SGHNT and CDR2 is YENEEA. CDR3 length: 14 amino acids. V gave up 3 bases and J gave up 3 bases, with 10 bases separating them. DNA for the CDR3: TGTGCCAGCAGCTTCCGGGGTACGACAGATACGCAGTATTTT. It yields the protein CASSFRGTTDTQYF.

The CDR3 is CASSIAARGTEAFF. The CDR3 region has the DNA TGTGCCAGTAGTATAGCGGCCAGGGGGACTGAAGCTTTCTTT. V gene TRBV19 combines with J gene TRBJ1-1, with 7 nucleotides matching TRBD1. The CDR3 length is 14 residues. J lost 5 bases, V lost 1 base, and 4 bases had no gene match. Germline loops: CDR1 LNHDA, CDR2 SQIVND (reference sequence). The full variable domain, in which reference TRBV19 and TRBJ1-1 provide the parts outside the CDR3, is DGGITQSPKYLFRKEGQNVTLSCEQNLNHDAMYWYRQDPGQGLRLIYYSQIVNDFQKGDIAEGYSVSREKKESFPLTVTSAQKNPTAFYLCASSIAARGTEAFFGQGTRLTVV.

V and J are TRBV6-5 and TRBJ1-4; D call uncertain. V was shortened by 2 bases and J by 8 bases, with 9 bases between the two germline ends. Germline V gene lookup returns CDR1 MNHEY and CDR2 SVGAGI. There are 13 residues in the CDR3. The chain's CDR3 is CASSYAREEKLFF. The CDR3 coding sequence is TGTGCCAGCAGTTACGCCCGGGAGGAAAAACTGTTTTTT.